Detailed here is one T cell receptor beta chain. The antigen is not known. Profiling relied on immunoSEQ multiplex PCR, and the TCRdb table lists in-frame clones only, not all of them. The data hold tens of thousands of clones, with 85% to 90% observed a single time. Time point given: week 35, safety follow-up. Each dose delivered 300 ug of mutant IDH1 20-mer peptide subcutaneously with imiquimod. The germline V gene has CDR1 SQVTM and CDR2 ANQGSEA. V shed 4 bases and J 5 bases; nucleotides not matched to a gene: 4. This CDR3 is 13 amino acids long. This specimen belongs to a study of a mutant IDH1 vaccine in newly diagnosed glioma.

The sequenced sample was PBMCs, obtained from a glioma patient whose treatment included an IDH1 peptide vaccine. The receptor was isolated from a man in his forties with glioma. The chain has TRBV29-1 and TRBJ1-4; 7 bases are shared with TRBD1. For the CDR3, the DNA is TGCAGCGTTGGGGACAGCTTCAATGAAAAACTGTTTTTT. This sequence encodes CSVGDSFNEKLFF.